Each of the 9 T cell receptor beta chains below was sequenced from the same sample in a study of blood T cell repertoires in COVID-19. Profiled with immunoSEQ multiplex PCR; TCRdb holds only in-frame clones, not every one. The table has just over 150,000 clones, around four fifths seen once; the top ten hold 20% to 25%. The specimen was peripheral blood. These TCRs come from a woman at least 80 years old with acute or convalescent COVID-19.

CDR3 DNA: TGTGCCAGCAGTTATACGCCACGTCAACGGGTCGTGGGAGCTTTCTTT. It yields the protein CASSYTPRQRVVGAFF. V gene TRBV6-5 combines with J gene TRBJ1-1, with D unclear. CDR1 and CDR2 (germline): MNHEY, SVGAGI. The V gene lost 3 bases and the J gene lost 10 bases, with 24 bases spanning the gap. The CDR3 contains 16 residues.

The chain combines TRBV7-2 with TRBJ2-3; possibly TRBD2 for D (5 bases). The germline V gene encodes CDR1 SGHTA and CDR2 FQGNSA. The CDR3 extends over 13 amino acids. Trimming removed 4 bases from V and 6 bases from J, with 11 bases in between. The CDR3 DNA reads TGTGCCAGCAGCTCCGAGGTAGCGGATACGCAGTATTTT. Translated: CASSSEVADTQYF.

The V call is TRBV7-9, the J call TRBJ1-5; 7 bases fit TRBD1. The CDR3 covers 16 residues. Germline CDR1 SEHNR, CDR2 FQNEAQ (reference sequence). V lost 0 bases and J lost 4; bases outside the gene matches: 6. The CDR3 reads CASSLALGGKNQPQHF. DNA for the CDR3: TGTGCCAGCAGCTTAGCGCTAGGGGGCAAAAATCAGCCCCAGCATTTT.

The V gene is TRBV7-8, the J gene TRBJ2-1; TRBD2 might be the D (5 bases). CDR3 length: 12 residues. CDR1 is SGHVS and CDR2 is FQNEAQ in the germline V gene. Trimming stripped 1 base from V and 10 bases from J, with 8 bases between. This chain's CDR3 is CASSLVAREQFF. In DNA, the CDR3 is TGTGCCAGCAGCTTAGTAGCGCGGGAGCAGTTCTTC.

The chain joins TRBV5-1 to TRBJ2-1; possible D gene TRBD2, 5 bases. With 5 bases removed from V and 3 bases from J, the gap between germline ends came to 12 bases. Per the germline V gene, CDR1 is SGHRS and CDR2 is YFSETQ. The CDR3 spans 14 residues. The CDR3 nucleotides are TGCGCCAGCAGACGGGGAGAAAGCTACAATGAGCAGTTCTTC. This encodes CASRRGESYNEQFF. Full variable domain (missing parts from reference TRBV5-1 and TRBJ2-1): KAGVTQTPRYLIKTRGQQVTLSCSPISGHRSVSWYQQTPGQGLQFLFEYFSETQRNKGNFPGRFSGRQFSNSRSEMNVSTLELGDSALYLCASRRGESYNEQFFGPGTRLTVL.

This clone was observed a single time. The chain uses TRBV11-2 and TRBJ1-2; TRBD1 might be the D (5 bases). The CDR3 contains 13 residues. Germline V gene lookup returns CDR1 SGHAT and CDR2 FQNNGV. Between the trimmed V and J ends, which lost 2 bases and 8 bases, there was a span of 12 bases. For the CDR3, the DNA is TGTGCCAGCAGCTTACCCCGGGACTTCGGCTACACCTTC. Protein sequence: CASSLPRDFGYTF.

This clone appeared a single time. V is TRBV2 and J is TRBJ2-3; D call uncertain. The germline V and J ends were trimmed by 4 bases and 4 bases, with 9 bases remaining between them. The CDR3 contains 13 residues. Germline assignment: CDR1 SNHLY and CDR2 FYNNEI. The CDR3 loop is CASSVRQSDTQYF. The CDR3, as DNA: TGTGCCAGCAGTGTCCGCCAGTCAGATACGCAGTATTTT.

The CDR3 DNA reads TGTGCCAGCAGCAAAGTAGGGTCCAGGGGGTCGCCCTTTAGCTCCTACAATGAGCAGTTCTTC. It specifies CASSKVGSRGSPFSSYNEQFF. This chain connects TRBV21-1 to TRBJ2-1; the table's D call TRBD1 went unverified against the DNA. TRBV21-1 is noted as a pseudogene. CDR3 length equals 21 residues.

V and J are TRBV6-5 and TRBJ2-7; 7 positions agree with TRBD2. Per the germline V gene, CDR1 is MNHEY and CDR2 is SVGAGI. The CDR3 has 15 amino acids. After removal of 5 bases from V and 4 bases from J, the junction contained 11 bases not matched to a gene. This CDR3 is CASSPLGGGGYEQYF. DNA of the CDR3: TGTGCCAGCAGTCCGCTGGGCGGCGGGGGATACGAGCAGTACTTC.